This T cell receptor beta chain stems from a study of identical twins listed by TCRdb under 2016. General notes on the study: The study deep-sequenced TCR alpha and beta repertoires from monozygotic twins, unrelated adults of various ages and cord blood to test whether fetal clonotypes persist. To rule out contamination, the twin experiments were replicated at different times with different library preparation protocols. The research as a whole found: Fewer insertions were carried by abundant cord blood beta clonotypes; a weaker similar trend was observed in young adult naive repertoires, while no such trend was observed in memory repertoires. In monozygotic twins, recombination models systematically underestimated out-of-frame TCR alpha sharing, but the models matched the sharing seen between unrelated individuals. In beta out-of-frame sequences, excess twin sharing was weaker, because having fewer shared sequences lowered the signal-to-noise ratio. Compared with coincidental sharing between unrelated individuals, out-of-frame TCR alpha sequences shared between twins had an excess of sequences with low generation probability. Invariant T cells such as MAIT and iNKT could partly confound zero-insertion analyses, though diverse VJ usage argued against this for most clonotypes. Because the same donors could not be followed over many years, the conclusions relied on cross-sectional statistical analysis.

Every donor was a healthy Caucasian. Library preparation was by 5' RACE. Sequencer: Illumina HiSeq 2000. Template switching added a universal primer binding site, and the final cDNA carried a unique molecular identifier that allowed TCR cDNA molecules to be counted accurately. First-strand cDNA for TCR alpha and beta chains was synthesized from specific primers in the conserved constant-segment region. To control for contamination, every cDNA library was double barcoded, receiving both a SMART-Mk sample barcode and Illumina barcodes. TruSeq adapter sequences and Illumina sample barcodes were added in two successive PCR steps. TCR alpha and beta cDNA libraries were sequenced on the Illumina HiSeq platform with custom primers. From the authors' description of their analysis: Unique molecular identifiers were extracted from raw reads with MiGEC, and CDR3 positions were determined with MiXCR. Recombination models were inferred per individual with the repgenHMM and IGoR tools using an EM algorithm. Shared clonotypes were analyzed with the tcR package in R, and sharing was normalized by the product of cloneset sizes. Out-of-frame nonproductive sequences were analyzed to study raw recombination free of thymic and clonal selection effects. TCRdb reworked the public reads: Q25 trimming with fastp, MiXCR clone assembly, productive beta chains retained. Rows merge per CDR3 protein into single entries with the most common DNA and genes. TCRdb's processing, not the study's, gives the V and J calls here. A total of roughly 1,500,000 distinct CDR3 sequences appear in this sample, less than 35% of them only once. The top ten hold about 0.27% of the sample.

With respect to this clonotype: What this receptor recognizes is not known. No clone much larger than this one lies a single base away; base qualities are absent.

The receptor was isolated from a newborn girl in good health. The specimen sequenced was cord blood.

At the DNA level, the sequence is TGCAGTCTCTGGGTAAACAATGAGCAGTTCTTC. It codes for CSLWVNNEQFF. The sequence joins TRBV20-1 to TRBJ2-1, with no confidently assigned D gene. CDR1 and CDR2, per the germline V gene (reference sequence), are DFQATT and SNEGSKA. The CDR3 starts with the cysteine, ends with the phenylalanine, and has 11 residues. The kept DNA is CDR3 alone, 33 bases in frame from the first base. Between the V and J ends, shortened by 8 bases and 5 bases respectively, the junction contains 10 bases.